This TCR beta chain derives from a study of T cell responses to AZD1222 COVID-19 vaccine. As for the study in general: Pooled samples include second doses given at about 4 or 12 weeks.

The length of the CDR3 is 13 residues. V was clipped by 2 bases and J by 4 bases, with 8 bases between them. The germline gives CDR1 SEHNR, CDR2 FQNEAQ (reference sequence). Study conclusions and caveats: An increase in Spike-specific TCR breadth and depth was observed after two AZD1222 doses. No day 14 peak samples; only post-peak repertoires were characterized. Donors were chiefly white British, with a greater number of females, and clonal diversity was perhaps underestimated.

Sequencing used immunoSEQ multiplex PCR; TCRdb keeps in-frame clones, though not all of them. Here the sample spans 150,000 or so clones, around 91% being singletons. About this clone itself: As yet, its antigen is unknown.

The sample consisted of peripheral blood, taken on day 0 of AZD1222 vaccination. V gene TRBV7-9 combines with J gene TRBJ1-1; D is ambiguous. This sequence originates from an adult in good health. CDR3 in amino acids: CASSLRGITEAFF. In nucleotides, the CDR3 is TGTGCCAGCAGCTTACGTGGAATCACTGAAGCTTTCTTT. The full variable domain, rest sourced from reference TRBV7-9 and TRBJ1-1, is DTGVSQNPRHKITKRGQNVTFRCDPISEHNRLYWYRQTLGQGPEFLTYFQNEAQLEKSRLLSDRFSAERPKGSFSTLEIQRTEQGDSAMYLCASSLRGITEAFFGQGTRLTVV.